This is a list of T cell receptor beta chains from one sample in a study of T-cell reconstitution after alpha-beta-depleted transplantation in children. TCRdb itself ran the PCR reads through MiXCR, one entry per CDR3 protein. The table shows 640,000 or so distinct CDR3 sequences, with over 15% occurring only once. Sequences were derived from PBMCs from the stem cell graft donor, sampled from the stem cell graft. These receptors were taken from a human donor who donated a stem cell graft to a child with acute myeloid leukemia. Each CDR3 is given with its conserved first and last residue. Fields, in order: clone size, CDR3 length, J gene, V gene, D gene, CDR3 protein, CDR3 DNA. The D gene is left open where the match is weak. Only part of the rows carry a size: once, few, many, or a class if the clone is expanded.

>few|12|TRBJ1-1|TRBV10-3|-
CAISDSNTEAFF
TGTGCCATCAGTGACAGTAACACTGAAGCTTTCTTT
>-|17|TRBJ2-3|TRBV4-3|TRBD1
CASSQGDDRTGGDTQYF
TGCGCCAGCAGCCAAGGGGACGACCGGACAGGGGGCGATACGCAGTATTTT
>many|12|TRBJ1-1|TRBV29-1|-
CSVEGSNTEAFF
TGCAGCGTTGAAGGATCGAACACTGAAGCTTTCTTT
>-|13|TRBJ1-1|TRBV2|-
CASRRRVNTEAFF
TGTGCCAGCCGCCGACGGGTGAACACTGAAGCTTTCTTT
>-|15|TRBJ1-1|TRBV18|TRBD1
CASSRSQGENTEAFF
TGTGCCAGCTCACGCTCACAGGGGGAGAACACTGAAGCTTTCTTT
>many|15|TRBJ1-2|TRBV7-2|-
CASSLEGHGGYGYTF
TGTGCCAGCAGCCTCGAAGGCCACGGAGGCTATGGCTACACCTTC
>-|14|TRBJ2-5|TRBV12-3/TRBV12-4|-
CASSSTAYQETQYF
TGTGCCAGCAGTTCGACAGCGTACCAAGAGACCCAGTACTTC
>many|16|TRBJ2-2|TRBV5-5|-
CASSLEKGTNTGELFF
TGTGCCAGCAGCCTCGAAAAGGGTACGAACACCGGGGAGCTGTTTTTT
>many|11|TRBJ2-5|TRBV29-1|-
CSVGTSVTQYF
TGCAGCGTTGGGACATCAGTTACCCAGTACTTC
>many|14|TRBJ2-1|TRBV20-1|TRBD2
CSARGLADYNEQFF
TGCAGTGCCCGGGGACTAGCGGATTACAATGAGCAGTTCTTC
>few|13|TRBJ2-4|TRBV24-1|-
CATSDRGGDIQYF
TGTGCCACCAGTGACCGGGGAGGAGACATTCAGTACTTC
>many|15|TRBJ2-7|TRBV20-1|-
CSASGSASGFYEQYF
TGCAGTGCTAGTGGGTCGGCTAGTGGGTTCTACGAGCAGTACTTC
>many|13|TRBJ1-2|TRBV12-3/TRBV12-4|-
CASYHGPSDGYTF
TGTGCCAGTTACCACGGGCCCAGCGATGGCTACACCTTC
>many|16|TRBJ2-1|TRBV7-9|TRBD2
CASSFLLAGEDNEQFF
TGTGCCAGCAGCTTCTTACTAGCGGGGGAAGACAATGAGCAGTTCTTC
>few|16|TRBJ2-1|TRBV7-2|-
CASSQTRGMSYNEQFF
TGTGCCAGCAGCCAAACTCGGGGGATGTCCTACAATGAGCAGTTCTTC
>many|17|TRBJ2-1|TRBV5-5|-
CASSLDIGRARYNEQFF
TGTGCCAGCAGCTTGGACATAGGCAGGGCGAGGTACAATGAGCAGTTCTTC
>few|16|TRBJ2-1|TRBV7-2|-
CASSLNYGVGGGEQFF
TGTGCCAGCAGCTTAAATTATGGCGTGGGAGGGGGTGAGCAGTTCTTC
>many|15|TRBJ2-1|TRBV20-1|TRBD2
CSARELAGAYNEQFF
TGCAGTGCTAGAGAGCTAGCGGGGGCCTACAATGAGCAGTTCTTC
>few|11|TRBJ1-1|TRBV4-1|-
CASSQGLEAFF
TGCGCCAGCAGCCAGGGCTTAGAAGCTTTCTTT
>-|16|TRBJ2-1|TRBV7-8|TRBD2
CASSPSRTSEGGEQFF
TGTGCCAGCAGCCCCTCTCGGACTAGCGAGGGGGGGGAGCAGTTCTTC
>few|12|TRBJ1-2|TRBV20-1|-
CSAETGGGRYTF
TGCAGTGCCGAGACGGGGGGTGGTCGCTACACCTTC
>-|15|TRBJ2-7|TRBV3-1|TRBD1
CASSQGSGQGYEQYF
TGTGCCAGCAGCCAAGGCTCAGGACAGGGCTACGAGCAGTACTTC
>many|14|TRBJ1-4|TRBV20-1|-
CSARDFPTNEKLFF
TGCAGTGCTCGAGACTTCCCAACTAATGAAAAACTGTTTTTT
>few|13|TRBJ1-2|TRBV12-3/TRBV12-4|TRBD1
CASSFSRGDGYTF
TGTGCCAGCAGTTTTAGCAGGGGGGATGGCTACACCTTC
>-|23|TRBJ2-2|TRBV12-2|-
CASRLITDRTALFKFANTGELFF
TGTGCAAGTCGCTTAATAACTGACCGGACAGCTCTTTTCAAGTTCGCGAACACCGGGGAGCTGTTTTTT
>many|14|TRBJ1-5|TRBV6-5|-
CASSYGQGGQPQHF
TGTGCCAGCAGTTACGGGCAGGGAGGACAGCCCCAGCATTTT
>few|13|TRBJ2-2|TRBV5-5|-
CASSLLVTGELFF
TGTGCCAGCAGCTTGCTGGTCACCGGGGAGCTGTTTTTT
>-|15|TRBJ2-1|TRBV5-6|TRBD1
CASSHGTGIFGEQFF
TGTGCCAGCAGCCACGGGACAGGGATTTTCGGAGAGCAGTTCTTC
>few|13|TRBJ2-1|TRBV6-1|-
CASSSDRNNEQFF
TGTGCCAGCAGCTCCGACCGGAACAATGAGCAGTTCTTC
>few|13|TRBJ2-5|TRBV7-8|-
CASSLIGRETQYF
TGTGCCAGCAGCTTAATTGGGCGGGAGACCCAGTACTTC